Listed here are 9 T cell receptor beta chains from one sample, sequenced in a study of response to subunit inactivated influenza vaccine. TCRdb re-analysed the RT-PCR reads in MiXCR, keeping a single row per CDR3 protein. The table lists about 700,000 distinct CDR3 sequences, more than 11% of them singletons. The input for sequencing was PBMCs from blood, taken roughly 15 days before vaccination. The receptor set was obtained from a man between 50 and 59 years old who received an inactivated influenza vaccine.

This chain uses TRBV28 with TRBJ1-5, with a tentative D call TRBD1 (5 bases). Germline CDR1 and CDR2: MDHEN and SYDVKM. Trimming left V 2 bases short and J 2 bases short, with 13 bases between. The CDR3 length is 16 residues. The CDR3 loop reads CASSLVAGLGNQPQHF. The CDR3 nucleotides read TGTGCCAGCAGTTTAGTGGCAGGGCTAGGCAATCAGCCCCAGCATTTT.

The chain has TRBV7-2 and TRBJ2-3; D is possibly TRBD2 (6 bases). Trimming took off 1 base at V and 5 bases at J, with 13 bases between the two ends. CDR3 length: 15 residues. Germline-derived CDR1 and CDR2 are SGHTA and FQGNSA. CDR3 sequence: CASSLGGTPRDTQYF. DNA of the CDR3: TGTGCCAGCAGCTTAGGGGGGACTCCGAGAGATACGCAGTATTTT.

This clonotype was seen only a few times. V gene TRBV6-2 or TRBV6-3 combines with J gene TRBJ1-5; unclear D gene. The CDR3 has 15 amino acids. V lost 6 bases to trimming and J lost 2 bases, with 14 bases between them. Looked up from germline, CDR1 is MNHEY and CDR2 is SVGEGT. CDR3 region: CASRLRTPGNQPQHF. CDR3 sequence (DNA): TGTGCCAGCAGACTCCGGACCCCCGGCAATCAGCCCCAGCATTTT.

The chain joins TRBV6-6 to TRBJ1-5; tentative D call: TRBD1 (5 bases). The V gene lost 0 bases and the J gene lost 9 bases, with 9 bases spanning the gap. This CDR3 region has 13 residues. Germline lookup yields CDR1 MNHNY and CDR2 SVGAGI (reference sequence). The CDR3 nucleotides read TGTGCCAGCAGTTACTCGAGTCAGGGGCCCCAGCATTTT. Translated: CASSYSSQGPQHF.

This clonotype showed up just a few times. V is TRBV18 and J is TRBJ1-1; D may be TRBD1 (5 bases). The CDR3 sequence is 13 residues long. Germline CDR1 reads KGHSH; CDR2 reads LQKENI. With 0 bases removed from V and 6 bases from J, the gap between germline ends came to 8 bases. The CDR3 loop reads CASSPPQGPEAFF. CDR3 nucleotides: TGTGCCAGCTCACCACCGCAGGGCCCTGAAGCTTTCTTT. The entire variable domain, with the rest obtained from reference TRBV18 and TRBJ1-1, is as follows: NAGVMQNPRHLVRRRGQEARLRCSPMKGHSHVYWYRQLPEEGLKFMVYLQKENIIDESGMPKERFSAEFPKEGPSILRIQQVVRGDSAAYFCASSPPQGPEAFFGQGTRLTVV.

This clonotype was counted many times. The chain is built from TRBV5-1 and TRBJ2-7; 8 positions agree with TRBD2. Germline loops: CDR1 SGHRS, CDR2 YFSETQ. The J segment lost 2 bases and the V segment lost 6 bases, leaving 7 bases of the junction unmatched. The CDR3 extends over 14 amino acids. CDR3 amino acids: CASTTGGSPYEQYF. As DNA, the CDR3 is TGCGCCAGCACCACGGGGGGGTCTCCCTACGAGCAGTACTTC.

This chain joins TRBV9 and TRBJ1-1; tentatively, D is TRBD1 (5 bases). Looked up from germline, CDR1 is SGDLS and CDR2 is YYNGEE. Trimming took 3 bases from V and 2 from J, leaving 14 bases between them. The CDR3 loop spans 15 amino acids. The CDR3 DNA sequence: TGTGCCAGCAGCGATGACAGAACCTTTAACACTGAAGCTTTCTTT. It yields the protein CASSDDRTFNTEAFF.

This clonotype was seen at least ten times. This rearrangement joins TRBV27 to TRBJ2-3, with D possibly being TRBD2 (5 bases). Deletions cut 5 bases from V and 2 bases from J, with 11 bases between. This CDR3 contains 14 residues. Germline V lookup: CDR1 MNHEY, CDR2 SMNVEV (reference sequence). CDR3 sequence: CASSVLGNTDTQYF. The CDR3 bases are TGTGCCAGCAGTGTCCTCGGGAACACAGATACGCAGTATTTT.

This clonotype was observed a few times. The rearrangement links TRBV3-1 to TRBJ2-6; 7 bases fit TRBD1. The V gene end was trimmed by 4 bases and the J gene end by 2 bases; junction bases not matched to a gene: 2. CDR3 length: 15 residues. CDR1 is LGHDT, CDR2 YNNKEL, per germline (reference sequence). The CDR3 sequence: CASSLGQAGANVLTF. The CDR3 nucleotides read TGTGCCAGCAGCCTCGGACAGGCTGGGGCCAACGTCCTGACTTTC.